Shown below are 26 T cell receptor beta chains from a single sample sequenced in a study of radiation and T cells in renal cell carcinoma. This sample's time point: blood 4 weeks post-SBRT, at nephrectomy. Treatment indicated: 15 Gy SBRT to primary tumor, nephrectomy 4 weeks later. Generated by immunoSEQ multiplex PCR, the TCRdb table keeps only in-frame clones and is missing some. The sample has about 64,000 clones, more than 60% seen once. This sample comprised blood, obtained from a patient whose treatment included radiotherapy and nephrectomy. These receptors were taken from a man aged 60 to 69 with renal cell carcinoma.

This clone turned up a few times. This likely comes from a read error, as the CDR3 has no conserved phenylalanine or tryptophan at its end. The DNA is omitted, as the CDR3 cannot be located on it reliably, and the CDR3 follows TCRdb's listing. The CDR3 is CAWSKLDRGPPSS. This chain uses TRBV30 with TRBJ1-1; no check of the table's D call, TRBD1, against the DNA was made. The CDR3 totals 13 residues, both ends included. Looked up from germline, CDR1 is GTSNPN and CDR2 is SVGIG (reference sequence).

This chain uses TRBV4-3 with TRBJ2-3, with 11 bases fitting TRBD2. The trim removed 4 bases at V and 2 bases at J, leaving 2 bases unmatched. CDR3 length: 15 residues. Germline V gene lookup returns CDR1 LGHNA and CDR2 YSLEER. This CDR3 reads CASSPLAGATDTQYF. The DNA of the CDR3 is TGCGCCAGCAGCCCACTAGCGGGGGCCACAGATACGCAGTATTTT.

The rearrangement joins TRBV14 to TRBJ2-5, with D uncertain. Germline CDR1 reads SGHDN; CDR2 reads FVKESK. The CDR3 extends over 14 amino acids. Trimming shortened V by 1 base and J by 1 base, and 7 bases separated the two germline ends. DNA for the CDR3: TGTGCCAGCAGCCAAGTCCGCCTCCAAGAGACCCAGTACTTC. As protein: CASSQVRLQETQYF.

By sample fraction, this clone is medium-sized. In nucleotides, the CDR3 is TGTGCCAGCAGCTTAGGACTGAACTCTGGAAACACCATATATTTT. As protein: CASSLGLNSGNTIYF. The chain joins TRBV7-8 to TRBJ1-3; no clear D gene. Germline assignment: CDR1 SGHVS and CDR2 FQNEAQ. CDR3 size: 15 residues. The V gene lost 1 base and the J gene lost 0 bases, with 7 bases spanning the gap. Drawing the rest from reference TRBV7-8 and TRBJ1-3, the complete variable domain is GAGVSQSPRYKVAKRGQDVALRCDPISGHVSLFWYQQALGQGPEFLTYFQNEAQLDKSGLPSDRFFAERPEGSVSTLKIQRTQQEDSAVYLCASSLGLNSGNTIYFGEGSWLTVV.

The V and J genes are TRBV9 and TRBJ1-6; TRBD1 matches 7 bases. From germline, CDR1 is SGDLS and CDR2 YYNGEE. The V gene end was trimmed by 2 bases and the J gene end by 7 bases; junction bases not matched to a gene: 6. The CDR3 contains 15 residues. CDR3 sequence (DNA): TGTGCCAGCAGCGTGGGGACAGAAGCAAATTCACCCCTCCACTTT. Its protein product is CASSVGTEANSPLHF.

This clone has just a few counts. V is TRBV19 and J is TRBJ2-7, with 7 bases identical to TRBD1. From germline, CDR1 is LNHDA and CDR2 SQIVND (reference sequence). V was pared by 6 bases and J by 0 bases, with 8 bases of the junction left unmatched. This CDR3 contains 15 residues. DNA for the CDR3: TGTGCCAGTAGCCCCCGTGCAGGGGGCTCCTACGAGCAGTACTTC. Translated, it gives CASSPRAGGSYEQYF.

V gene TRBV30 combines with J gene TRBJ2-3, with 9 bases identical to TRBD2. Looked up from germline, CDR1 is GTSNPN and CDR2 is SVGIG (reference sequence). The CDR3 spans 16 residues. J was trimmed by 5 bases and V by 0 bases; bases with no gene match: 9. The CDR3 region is CAWSVGLAGWGDTQYF. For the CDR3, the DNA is TGTGCCTGGAGTGTAGGGCTAGCGGGATGGGGAGATACGCAGTATTTT.

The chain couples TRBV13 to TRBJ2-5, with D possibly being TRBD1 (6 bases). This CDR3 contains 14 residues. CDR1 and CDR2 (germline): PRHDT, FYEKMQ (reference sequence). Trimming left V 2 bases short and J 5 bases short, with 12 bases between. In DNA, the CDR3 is TGTGCCAGCAGCTTATATCAGGGGCGGGAGACCCAGTACTTC. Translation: CASSLYQGRETQYF.

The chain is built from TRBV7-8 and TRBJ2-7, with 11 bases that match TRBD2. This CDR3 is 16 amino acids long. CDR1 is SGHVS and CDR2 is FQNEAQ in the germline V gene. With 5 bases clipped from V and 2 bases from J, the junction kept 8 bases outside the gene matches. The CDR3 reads CASSILSGGAAYEQYF. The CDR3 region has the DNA TGTGCCAGCAGCATCCTTAGCGGGGGGGCCGCCTACGAGCAGTACTTC.

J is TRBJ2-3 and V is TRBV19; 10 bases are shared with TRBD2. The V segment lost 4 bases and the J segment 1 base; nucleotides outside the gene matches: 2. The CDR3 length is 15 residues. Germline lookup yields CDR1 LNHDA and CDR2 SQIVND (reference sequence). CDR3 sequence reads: CASSSLAGGTDTQYF. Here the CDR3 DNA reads TGTGCCAGTAGTAGCCTAGCGGGGGGCACAGATACGCAGTATTTT.

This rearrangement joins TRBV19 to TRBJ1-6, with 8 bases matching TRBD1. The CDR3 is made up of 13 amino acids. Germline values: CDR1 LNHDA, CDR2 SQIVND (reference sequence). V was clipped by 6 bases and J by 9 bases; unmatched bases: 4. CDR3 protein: CASRGTGASPLHF. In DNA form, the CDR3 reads TGTGCCAGTAGGGGGACAGGCGCTTCACCCCTCCACTTT.

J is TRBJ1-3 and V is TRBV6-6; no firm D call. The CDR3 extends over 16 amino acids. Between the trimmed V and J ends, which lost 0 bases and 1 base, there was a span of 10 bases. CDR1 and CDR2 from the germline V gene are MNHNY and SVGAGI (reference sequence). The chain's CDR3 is CASSYSAVSSGNTIYF. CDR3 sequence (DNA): TGTGCCAGCAGTTACTCGGCGGTTAGTTCTGGAAACACCATATATTTT.

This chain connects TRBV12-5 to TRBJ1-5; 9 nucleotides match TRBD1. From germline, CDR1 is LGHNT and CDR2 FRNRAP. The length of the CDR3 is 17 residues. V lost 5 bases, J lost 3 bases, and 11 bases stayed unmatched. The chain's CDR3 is CASGPPLRTGVNQPQHF. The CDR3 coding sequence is TGTGCTAGTGGTCCCCCCCTCAGGACAGGGGTCAATCAGCCCCAGCATTTT.

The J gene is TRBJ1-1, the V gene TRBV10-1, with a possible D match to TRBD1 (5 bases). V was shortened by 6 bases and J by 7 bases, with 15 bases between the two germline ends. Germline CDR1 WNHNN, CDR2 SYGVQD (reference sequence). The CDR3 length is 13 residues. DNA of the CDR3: TGCGCCAGCAGCCCGGGTGGACATGGTGAAGCTTTCTTT. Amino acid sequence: CASSPGGHGEAFF.

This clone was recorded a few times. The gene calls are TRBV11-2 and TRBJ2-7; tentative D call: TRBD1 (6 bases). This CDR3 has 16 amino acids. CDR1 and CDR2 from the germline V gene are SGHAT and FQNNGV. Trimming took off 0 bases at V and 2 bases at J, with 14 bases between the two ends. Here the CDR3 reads CASSLDRTTGTYEQYF. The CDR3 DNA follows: TGTGCCAGCAGCTTAGATAGAACTACAGGGACCTACGAGCAGTACTTC.

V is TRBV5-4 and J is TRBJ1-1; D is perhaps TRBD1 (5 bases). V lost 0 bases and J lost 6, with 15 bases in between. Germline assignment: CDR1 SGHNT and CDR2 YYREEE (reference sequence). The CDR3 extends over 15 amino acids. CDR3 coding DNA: TGTGCCAGCAGCTTGGGGCGGGGCCTAGACCCTGAAGCTTTCTTT. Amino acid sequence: CASSLGRGLDPEAFF.

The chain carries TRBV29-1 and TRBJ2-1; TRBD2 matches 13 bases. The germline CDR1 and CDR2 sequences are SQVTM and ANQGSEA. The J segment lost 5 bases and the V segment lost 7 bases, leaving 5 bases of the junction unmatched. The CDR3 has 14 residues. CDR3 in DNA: TGCAGCGCGGAGGGACTAGCGGGGAACAATGAGCAGTTCTTC. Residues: CSAEGLAGNNEQFF.

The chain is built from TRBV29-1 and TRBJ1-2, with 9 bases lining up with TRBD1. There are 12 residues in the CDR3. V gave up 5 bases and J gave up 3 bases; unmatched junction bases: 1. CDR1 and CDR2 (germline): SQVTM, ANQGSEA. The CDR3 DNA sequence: TGCAGCGTTTGGACAGGGGACTATGGCTACACCTTC. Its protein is CSVWTGDYGYTF.

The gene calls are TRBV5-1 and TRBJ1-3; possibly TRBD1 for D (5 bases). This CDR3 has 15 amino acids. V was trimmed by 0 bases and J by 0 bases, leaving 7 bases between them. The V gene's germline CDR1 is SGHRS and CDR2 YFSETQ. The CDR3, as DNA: TGCGCCAGCAGCTTGGTTGGGGCCTCTGGAAACACCATATATTTT. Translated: CASSLVGASGNTIYF.

The CDR3 here is CASSSQGPGSQYF. The DNA of the CDR3 is TGTGCCAGCAGTTCTCAAGGTCCGGGGTCCCAGTACTTC. This sequence joins TRBV27 and TRBJ2-5, with D tentatively TRBD2 (5 bases). Trimming took 4 bases from V and 9 from J, leaving 15 bases between them. The germline CDR1 and CDR2 sequences are MNHEY and SMNVEV (reference sequence). The CDR3 spans 13 residues.

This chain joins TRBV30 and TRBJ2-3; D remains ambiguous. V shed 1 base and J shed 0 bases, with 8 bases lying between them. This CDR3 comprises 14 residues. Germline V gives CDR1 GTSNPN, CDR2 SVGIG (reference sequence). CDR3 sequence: CAWSGLSSTDTQYF. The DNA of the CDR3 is TGTGCCTGGAGTGGGTTATCTAGCACAGATACGCAGTATTTT.

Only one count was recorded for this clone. CDR3 sequence reads: CASSTGTEPYEQYF. CDR3 bases: TGCGCCAGCAGTACCGGGACAGAGCCCTACGAGCAGTACTTC. The chain links TRBV10-2 to TRBJ2-7; 7 bases are shared with TRBD1. V trimming: 5 bases; J trimming: 2 bases; junction bases outside the gene matches: 6. Germline-derived CDR1 and CDR2 are WSHSY and SAAADI. The CDR3 is 14 amino acids.

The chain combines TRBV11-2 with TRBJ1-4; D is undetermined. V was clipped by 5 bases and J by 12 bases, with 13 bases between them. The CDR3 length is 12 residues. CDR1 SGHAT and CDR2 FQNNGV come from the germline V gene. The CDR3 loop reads CASSLPAGELFF. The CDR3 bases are TGTGCCAGCAGCCTCCCAGCGGGAGAACTGTTTTTT.

DNA of the CDR3: TGTGCCAGCAGTGATCGGGGGAACACCATATATTTT. Translating it yields CASSDRGNTIYF. The rearrangement joins TRBV6-5 to TRBJ1-3; possibly TRBD1 for D (5 bases). The V gene's germline CDR1 is MNHEY and CDR2 SVGAGI. V lost 5 bases and J lost 7, with 9 bases in between. This CDR3 has 12 amino acids.

The CDR3 sequence: CASSVLSGGAGNEQFF. The DNA for the CDR3 is TGTGCCAGCAGCGTATTGAGCGGGGGGGCCGGCAATGAGCAGTTCTTC. The chain recombines TRBV9 with TRBJ2-1; TRBD2 matches at 10 bases. In germline, CDR1 is SGDLS, CDR2 YYNGEE. V shed 1 base, J shed 6 bases, and the junction held 7 bases outside the gene matches. CDR3 length equals 16 residues.

As DNA, the CDR3 is TGTGCCAGCAGTGAAGCGGGGACGGTTAGCACAGATACGCAGTATTTT. Translating gives CASSEAGTVSTDTQYF. V and J are TRBV6-1 and TRBJ2-3, with D tentatively TRBD1 or TRBD2 (5 bases each). The germline V gene encodes CDR1 MNHNS and CDR2 SASEGT. V lost 0 bases, J lost 0 bases, and 10 bases lay in between. The CDR3 is made up of 16 amino acids.